This passage covers 28 T cell receptor beta chains from one sample sequenced in a study of shared clonotypes between healthy human individuals. This table comes from immunoSEQ multiplex PCR, and its TCRdb copy is limited to in-frame clones, with some not included. Of 2 million to 2.5 million clones in the sample, roughly 93% were seen once. Sequencing used naive CD4+ T cells from PBMCs. As for subset: CD45RA+ positively selected. The receptors here all came from a man between 18 and 35 years old in good health. Some clones in this sample may be carry-over from other donors' samples.

V and J are TRBV7-9 and TRBJ1-2, with 9 bases aligning to TRBD1. The CDR3 spans 15 residues. V was pared by 5 bases and J by 5 bases, with 9 bases of the junction left unmatched. The V gene's germline CDR1 is SEHNR and CDR2 FQNEAQ (reference sequence). The CDR3 reads CASSQGQGLSYGYTF. DNA for the CDR3: TGTGCCAGCAGCCAAGGACAGGGGTTAAGTTATGGCTACACCTTC.

The chain is built from TRBV7-2 and TRBJ1-4; D not resolved. Germline V gene lookup returns CDR1 SGHTA and CDR2 FQGNSA. V was cut by 2 bases and J by 8 bases, with 9 bases left in between. The CDR3 consists of 13 residues. The CDR3 DNA reads TGTGCCAGCAGCTTATATACAATGGAAAAACTGTTTTTT. The encoded protein is CASSLYTMEKLFF.

The chain uses TRBV5-4 and TRBJ2-1; TRBD1 or TRBD2 may be the D gene (5 bases each). The CDR3 contains 14 residues. Looked up from germline, CDR1 is SGHNT and CDR2 is YYREEE (reference sequence). The V end was cut by 4 bases, the J end by 9 bases, with 17 bases between. The DNA of the CDR3 is TGTGCCAGCAGCCCTCAAGGGGAGTTCGGTGAGCAGTTCTTC. Amino acid sequence: CASSPQGEFGEQFF.

This rearrangement joins TRBV5-1 to TRBJ2-7; 10 bases are a match to TRBD2. Germline CDR1 and CDR2: SGHRS and YFSETQ. J gave up 0 bases and V 4 bases, and 10 bases lay outside the gene matches. This CDR3 has 17 residues. The CDR3 sequence: CASSQLSGTSASYEQYF. The CDR3 DNA sequence: TGCGCCAGCAGCCAACTTTCCGGGACTAGCGCCTCCTACGAGCAGTACTTC.

The chain is built from TRBV7-8 and TRBJ2-1; D uncertain. V was pared by 3 bases and J by 0 bases, with 9 bases between. This CDR3 has 15 amino acids. Germline V gene data show CDR1 as SGHVS and CDR2 as FQNEAQ. Here the CDR3 reads CASSFRVSSYNEQFF. The CDR3, as DNA: TGTGCCAGCAGCTTTAGGGTTAGCTCCTACAATGAGCAGTTCTTC.

This chain uses TRBV2 with TRBJ1-1, with D possibly being TRBD1 (6 bases). The V end lost 3 bases, the J end lost 0 bases, and 11 bases lay between the germline ends. This CDR3 has 15 amino acids. Germline V CDR1 and CDR2: SNHLY, FYNNEI. CDR3 nucleotides: TGTGCCAGCAGTGACCAGGGGTTCATGAACACTGAAGCTTTCTTT. As protein: CASSDQGFMNTEAFF.

This sequence joins TRBV2 and TRBJ1-1; D is unclear. The germline gives CDR1 SNHLY, CDR2 FYNNEI. The CDR3 sequence is 11 residues long. Trimming removed 8 bases at V and 2 bases at J, with 6 bases between. The CDR3 nucleotides read TGTGCCAGCCTGGAAAACACTGAAGCTTTCTTT. Translated, it gives CASLENTEAFF.

The chain combines TRBV7-6 with TRBJ1-4; no reliable D call. Germline V lookup: CDR1 SGHVS, CDR2 FNYEAQ. The CDR3 has 14 residues. The V gene lost 2 bases and the J gene lost 7 bases, with 11 bases spanning the gap. The CDR3 sequence is CASSLQAGGEKLFF. CDR3 nucleotide sequence: TGTGCCAGCAGCTTACAGGCAGGAGGTGAAAAACTGTTTTTT.

The gene calls are TRBV7-9 and TRBJ2-3; D is possibly TRBD1 (5 bases). This CDR3 spans 18 amino acids. Germline CDR1 SEHNR, CDR2 FQNEAQ (reference sequence). V was cut by 3 bases and J by 0 bases, with 19 bases left in between. For the CDR3, the DNA is TGTGCCAGCAGCTTCCCCCTAGATGGGGCAGTGAGCACAGATACGCAGTATTTT. This gives the protein CASSFPLDGAVSTDTQYF.

V and J are TRBV27 and TRBJ2-2; D tentatively reads TRBD1 or TRBD2 (5 bases each). The CDR3 extends over 16 amino acids. Germline CDR1 is MNHEY and CDR2 is SMNVEV (reference sequence). Trimming left V 5 bases short and J 4 bases short, with 17 bases between. The CDR3, as DNA: TGTGCCAGCAGTCCCTCCCCCGGGACCCGCACCGGGGAGCTGTTTTTT. Translation: CASSPSPGTRTGELFF.

The chain carries TRBV12-1 and TRBJ2-2; TRBD2 was called by the table and not checked on the DNA. TRBV12-1 is termed a pseudogene. The CDR3 runs to 16 residues. CDR3 region: CASSLTGGTNTGELFF. CDR3 sequence (DNA): TGTGCCAGCAGTCTCACCGGCGGAACGAACACCGGGGAGCTGTTTTTT.

The chain joins TRBV4-1 to TRBJ2-1; 14 bases fit TRBD2. Germline CDR1 reads MGHRA; CDR2 reads YSYEKL. The ends lost 6 bases at V and 4 bases at J; junction bases unmatched: 11. The CDR3 loop spans 18 amino acids. CDR3 sequence reads: CASRNRLAGGPGYNEQFF. The CDR3 DNA follows: TGCGCCAGCAGGAACCGACTAGCGGGAGGGCCGGGGTACAATGAGCAGTTCTTC.

This rearrangement joins TRBV28 to TRBJ2-1; 8 bases line up with TRBD2. Germline CDR1 is MDHEN and CDR2 is SYDVKM. This CDR3 contains 13 residues. With V trimmed by 5 bases and J by 9 bases, 6 bases remained unmatched. The CDR3 spells CASSTGLAPEQFF. The DNA of the CDR3 is TGTGCCAGCAGTACAGGACTAGCCCCTGAGCAGTTCTTC.

The gene calls are TRBV5-6 and TRBJ1-1; D unclear. The CDR3 contains 15 residues. With 1 base removed from V and 0 bases from J, the gap between germline ends came to 10 bases. Germline V CDR1 and CDR2: SGHDT, YYEEEE. CDR3 sequence (DNA): TGTGCCAGCAGCTTGAAACCCGGGGTGAACACTGAAGCTTTCTTT. The encoded protein is CASSLKPGVNTEAFF.

The chain employs TRBV18 and TRBJ1-5; D call uncertain. The CDR3 contains 15 residues. In germline, CDR1 is KGHSH, CDR2 LQKENI. Trimming stripped 3 bases from V and 10 bases from J, with 19 bases between. CDR3: CASSPGLSSGEPQHF. CDR3 nucleotides: TGTGCCAGCTCACCCGGTTTGTCCTCAGGAGAACCCCAGCATTTT.

The chain has TRBV5-1 and TRBJ2-3; unclear D gene. This CDR3 spans 15 amino acids. Germline lookup yields CDR1 SGHRS and CDR2 YFSETQ. Trimming pared 0 bases from V and 2 bases from J, leaving 10 bases between. The CDR3 spells CASSLVSLATDTQYF. CDR3 coding DNA: TGCGCCAGCAGCTTGGTCTCACTGGCCACAGATACGCAGTATTTT.

The chain recombines TRBV19 with TRBJ2-7; 8 bases line up with TRBD1. CDR1 LNHDA and CDR2 SQIVND come from the germline V gene (reference sequence). V lost 5 bases, J lost 1 base, and 7 bases stayed unmatched. The CDR3 runs 15 residues. Written as DNA, the CDR3 is TGTGCCAGTAGTCTATCCTGGACAGGGTCCTACGAGCAGTACTTC. Protein sequence: CASSLSWTGSYEQYF.

The chain links TRBV29-1 to TRBJ1-4, with 11 bases aligning to TRBD1. The germline V gene has CDR1 SQVTM and CDR2 ANQGSEA. The CDR3 spans 14 residues. Germline trimming cut 7 bases from V and 7 bases from J; bases unmatched to any gene: 8. CDR3 residues: CSGLTGTGGEKLFF. CDR3 bases: TGCAGCGGCCTAACCGGGACAGGGGGTGAAAAACTGTTTTTT.

V gene TRBV9 combines with J gene TRBJ1-3; the D gene is possibly TRBD1 (5 bases). Germline V gene data show CDR1 as SGDLS and CDR2 as YYNGEE. CDR3 length equals 15 residues. V dropped 4 bases and J dropped 6 bases, with 17 bases sitting between them. CDR3 region: CASSFEPGQSNTIYF. The DNA of the CDR3 is TGTGCCAGCAGCTTTGAACCGGGGCAATCAAACACCATATATTTT.

V gene TRBV28 combines with J gene TRBJ1-1, with TRBD1 matching over 11 bases. The CDR3 has 15 residues. Germline values: CDR1 MDHEN, CDR2 SYDVKM. V gave up 2 bases and J gave up 3 bases; unmatched junction bases: 2. The CDR3 loop reads CASSLQDRGHTEAFF. The CDR3, as DNA: TGTGCCAGCAGTTTACAGGACAGGGGGCACACTGAAGCTTTCTTT.

This chain uses TRBV11-2 with TRBJ2-7; D is unclear. The CDR3 has 12 amino acids. The ends were cut back, 2 bases at V and 3 bases at J, with 5 bases in the middle. Germline V lookup: CDR1 SGHAT, CDR2 FQNNGV. The CDR3 spells CASSLLSYEQYF. CDR3 nucleotides: TGTGCCAGCAGCTTACTCAGCTACGAGCAGTACTTC.

The chain employs TRBV2 and TRBJ2-1; D may be TRBD2 (6 bases). V shed 1 base and J shed 13 bases, with 17 bases lying between them. Germline assignment: CDR1 SNHLY and CDR2 FYNNEI. The length of the CDR3 is 14 residues. In DNA form, the CDR3 reads TGTGCCAGCAGTGAAGTGAGGCGGGGCGATAATCAGTTCTTC. Protein product: CASSEVRRGDNQFF.

This clone was seen a few times. The chain couples TRBV28 to TRBJ1-5; 7 bases map to TRBD1. Germline CDR1 reads MDHEN; CDR2 reads SYDVKM. J lost 3 bases, V lost 5 bases, and 4 bases had no gene match. The CDR3 runs 14 residues. CDR3: CASSDGTANQPQHF. CDR3 coding DNA: TGTGCCAGCAGTGACGGGACAGCCAATCAGCCCCAGCATTTT.

This chain links TRBV6-5 with TRBJ2-7, with 7 positions matching TRBD1. This CDR3 spans 14 amino acids. Looked up from germline, CDR1 is MNHEY and CDR2 is SVGAGI. Unmatched junction bases numbered 10, after V lost 4 bases and J lost 7 bases. This CDR3 reads CASSFVTGTGEQYF. As DNA, the CDR3 is TGTGCCAGCAGTTTCGTGACAGGGACGGGGGAGCAGTACTTC.

The chain joins TRBV5-1 to TRBJ2-5; TRBD2 agrees at 10 bases. The CDR3 totals 14 residues. V was pared by 4 bases and J by 5 bases, with 5 bases of the junction left unmatched. Per the germline V gene, CDR1 is SGHRS and CDR2 is YFSETQ. The CDR3 DNA reads TGCGCCAGCAGCGGCAGCGGGAGGGGGGAGACCCAGTACTTC. It yields the protein CASSGSGRGETQYF.

V and J are TRBV19 and TRBJ1-5, with 7 bases lining up with TRBD1. The CDR3 covers 15 residues. V gave up 9 bases and J gave up 3 bases; unmatched junction bases: 11. Germline CDR1 LNHDA, CDR2 SQIVND (reference sequence). The CDR3 coding sequence is TGTGCCAGCTTTACAGGGGAGGGCTCCAATCAGCCCCAGCATTTT. Protein sequence: CASFTGEGSNQPQHF.

This chain connects TRBV15 to TRBJ1-5, with 7 bases lining up with TRBD1. CDR3 length: 17 residues. The J segment lost 0 bases and the V segment lost 3 bases, leaving 8 bases of the junction unmatched. Germline CDR1 LNHNV, CDR2 YYDKDF (reference sequence). The CDR3 DNA is TGTGCCACCAGCAGTGGCGGGGACAGCCTTAGCAATCAGCCCCAGCATTTT. As protein: CATSSGGDSLSNQPQHF. Filled out from reference TRBV15 and TRBJ1-5, the complete variable domain reads DAMVIQNPRYQVTQFGKPVTLSCSQTLNHNVMYWYQQKSSQAPKLLFHYYDKDFNNEADTPDNFQSRRPNTSFCFLDIRSPGLGDTAMYLCATSSGGDSLSNQPQHFGDGTRLSIL.

This chain connects TRBV7-8 to TRBJ2-5; a weak D match, TRBD2 (6 bases). In germline, CDR1 is SGHVS, CDR2 FQNEAQ. The V gene lost 5 bases and the J gene lost 11 bases, with 21 bases spanning the gap. The CDR3 runs 14 residues. The CDR3 nucleotides are TGTGCCAGCAGCCCATCCGGGGGACTCTACGGGCAGTACTTC. Protein product: CASSPSGGLYGQYF.